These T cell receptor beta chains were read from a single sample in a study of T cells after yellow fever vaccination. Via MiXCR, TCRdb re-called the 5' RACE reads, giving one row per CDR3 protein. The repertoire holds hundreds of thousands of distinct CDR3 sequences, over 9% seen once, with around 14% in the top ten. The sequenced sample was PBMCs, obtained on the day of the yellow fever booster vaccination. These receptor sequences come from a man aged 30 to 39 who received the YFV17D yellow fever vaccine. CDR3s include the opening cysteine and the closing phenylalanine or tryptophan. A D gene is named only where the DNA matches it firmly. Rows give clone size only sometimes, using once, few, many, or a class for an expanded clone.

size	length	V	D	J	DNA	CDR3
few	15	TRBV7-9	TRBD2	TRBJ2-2	TGTGCCAGCAGCTACGGCGGGAGAGGAACCGGGGAGCTGTTTTTT	CASSYGGRGTGELFF
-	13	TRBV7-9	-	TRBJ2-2	TGTGCCAGCAGCGCGGACCTCACCGGGGAGCTGTTTTTT	CASSADLTGELFF
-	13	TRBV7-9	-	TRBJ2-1	TGTGCCAGCAGCTTAGGGCTGACTGGAGAGCAGTTCTTC	CASSLGLTGEQFF
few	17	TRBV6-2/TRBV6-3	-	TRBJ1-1	TGTGCCACCATCATGGGCGGAGAGACCCAAATGAACACTGAAGCTTTCTTT	CATIMGGETQMNTEAFF
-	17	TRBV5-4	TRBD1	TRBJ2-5	TGTGCCAGCAGCTTGGTGCAGGGGGCGGGGTACCAAGAGACCCAGTACTTC	CASSLVQGAGYQETQYF
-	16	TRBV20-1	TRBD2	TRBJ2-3	TGCAGTGCTAAACTGTGGACTAGCGGAAGCACAGATACGCAGTATTTT	CSAKLWTSGSTDTQYF
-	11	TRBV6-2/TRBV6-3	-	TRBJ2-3	TGTGCCAGCAATACCAGAGATACGCAGTATTTT	CASNTRDTQYF
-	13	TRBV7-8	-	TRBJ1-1	TGTGCCAGCAGCATCACAGAGAACACTGAAGCTTTCTTT	CASSITENTEAFF
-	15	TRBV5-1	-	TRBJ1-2	TGCGCCAGCAGCTTGGCCCCAGGGGAAGGATATGGCTACACCTTC	CASSLAPGEGYGYTF
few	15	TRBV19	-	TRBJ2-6	TGTGCCAGTCGGGACAAGGGCTCTGGGGCCAACGTCCTGACTTTC	CASRDKGSGANVLTF
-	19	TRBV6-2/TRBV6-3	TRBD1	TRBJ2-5	TGTGCCAGCAGTTACGCCGGGACAGATCCTCTCGTCCCAAGAGAGACCCAGTACTTC	CASSYAGTDPLVPRETQYF
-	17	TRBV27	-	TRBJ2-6	TGTGCCAGCAGTGACCAGGTTAGAGCCTCGGGGGCCAACGTCCTGACTTTC	CASSDQVRASGANVLTF
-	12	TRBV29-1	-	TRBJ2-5	TGCAGCGTCGTAGGGAGCCCCGGGACCCAGTACTTC	CSVVGSPGTQYF
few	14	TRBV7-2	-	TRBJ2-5	TGTGCCAGCAGCTTACCCGACCATGAAGAGACCCAGTACTTC	CASSLPDHEETQYF
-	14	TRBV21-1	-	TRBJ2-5	TGTGCCAGCAGCAAAGGGACCGATCTGGGGACCCAGTACTTC	CASSKGTDLGTQYF
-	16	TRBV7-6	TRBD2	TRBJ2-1	TGTGCCAGCAGCATCAAGACGGCGGGAGTCCCCGGTGAGCAGTTCTTC	CASSIKTAGVPGEQFF
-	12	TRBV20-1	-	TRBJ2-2	TGCAGTGCTAGAGGTCTAACCGGGGAGCTGTTTTTT	CSARGLTGELFF
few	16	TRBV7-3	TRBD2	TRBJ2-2	TGTGCCAGCAGCTTAACAAGCGGGAGGAACACCGGGGAGCTGTTTTTT	CASSLTSGRNTGELFF
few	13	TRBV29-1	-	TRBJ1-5	TGCAGCGCCGAAGGGGGGCAGGGCCAGCCCCAGCATTTT	CSAEGGQGQPQHF
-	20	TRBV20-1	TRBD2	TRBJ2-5	TGCAGTGCTAGAGCCAAGGCGACTAGCGGGAGGACGGGTTTGAGAGAGACCCAGTACTTC	CSARAKATSGRTGLRETQYF
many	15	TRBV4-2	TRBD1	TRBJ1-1	TGTGCCAGCAGCCAGACTGACAGGGAATTAACTGAAGCTTTCTTT	CASSQTDRELTEAFF
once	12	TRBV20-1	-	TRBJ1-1	TGCAGTGCCACCGACGTGGGAACTGAAGCTTTCTTT	CSATDVGTEAFF
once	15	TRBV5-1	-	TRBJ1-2	TGCGCCAGCAGCTCAGACAGTGCCGCTAACTATGGCTACACCTTC	CASSSDSAANYGYTF
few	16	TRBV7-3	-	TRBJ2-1	TGTGCCAGCAGCCAGACCTCGGCGGATATGAGTAATGAGCAGTTCTTC	CASSQTSADMSNEQFF
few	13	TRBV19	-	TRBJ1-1	TGTGCCAGTAGTATTCTGAGGAACACTGAAGCTTTCTTT	CASSILRNTEAFF
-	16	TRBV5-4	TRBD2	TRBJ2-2	TGTGCCAGCAGCACCGGAGCGGGAGGGCCCACCGGGGAGCTGTTTTTT	CASSTGAGGPTGELFF